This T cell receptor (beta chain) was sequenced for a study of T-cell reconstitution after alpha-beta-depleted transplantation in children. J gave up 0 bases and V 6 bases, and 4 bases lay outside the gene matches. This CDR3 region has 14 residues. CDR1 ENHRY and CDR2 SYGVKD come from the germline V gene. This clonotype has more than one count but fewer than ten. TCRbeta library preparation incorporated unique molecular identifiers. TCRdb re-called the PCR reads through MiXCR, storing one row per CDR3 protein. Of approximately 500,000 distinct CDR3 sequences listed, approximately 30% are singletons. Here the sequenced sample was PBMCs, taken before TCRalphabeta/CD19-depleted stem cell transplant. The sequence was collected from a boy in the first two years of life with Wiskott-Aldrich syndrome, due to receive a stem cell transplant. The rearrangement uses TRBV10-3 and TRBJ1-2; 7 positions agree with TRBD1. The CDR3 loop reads CAIRGDRANYGYTF. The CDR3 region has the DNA TGTGCCATCAGGGGGGACAGAGCTAACTATGGCTACACCTTC.